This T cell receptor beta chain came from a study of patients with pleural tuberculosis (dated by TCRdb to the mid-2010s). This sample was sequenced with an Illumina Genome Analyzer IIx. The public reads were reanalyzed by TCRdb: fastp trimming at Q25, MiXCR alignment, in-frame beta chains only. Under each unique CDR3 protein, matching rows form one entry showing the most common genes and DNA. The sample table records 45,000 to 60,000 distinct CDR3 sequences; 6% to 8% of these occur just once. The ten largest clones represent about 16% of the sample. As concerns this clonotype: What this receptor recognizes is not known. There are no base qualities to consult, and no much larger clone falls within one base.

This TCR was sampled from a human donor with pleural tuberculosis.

The CDR3 has the sequence CASSVTGEGTYEQYF. The nucleotide sequence reads as follows: TGTGCCAGCAGCGTGACAGGGGAGGGAACCTACGAGCAGTACTTC. The rearranged chain carries TRBV9 and TRBJ2-7; TRBD1 is possibly the D segment (8 matching bases). The CDR3 runs 15 amino acids, cysteine and phenylalanine included. The kept DNA is CDR3 alone, 45 bases in frame from the first base. CDR1 is given as SGDLS and CDR2 as YYNGEE, both from the germline V gene. Trimming removed 2 bases from V and 2 bases from J, leaving 14 bases between the germline ends.